A single T cell receptor (beta chain) is shown here with its context. Assay: immunoSEQ multiplex PCR; the TCRdb copy retains only in-frame clones and omits some. The table has 1,200 to 1,500 clones, 82% seen once. This specimen comes from a study of brain metastases from non-small cell lung cancer. Specimen: tumor-adjacent normal tissue. The sequence was obtained from a donor aged 40 or older with non-small cell lung cancer.

CDR3 coding DNA: TGTGCCATCTTGGGGGCTCTCGGGAATGAGCAGTTCTTC. Amino acids: CAILGALGNEQFF. This chain connects TRBV10-3 to TRBJ2-1, with D maybe TRBD1 (6 bases). Trimming removed 8 bases from V and 7 bases from J, with 15 bases in between. This CDR3 has 13 residues. Per the germline V gene, CDR1 is ENHRY and CDR2 is SYGVKD.